This T cell receptor (beta chain) was identified in a study of T cell repertoires in cytomegalovirus infection. The wider study: CMV infection and matching HLA type were both indicated by public TCR beta signatures.

This clonotype was observed at least ten times. TCRdb reanalysed the reads using MiXCR and keeps one entry per CDR3 protein. The sample consists of 200,000 to 250,000 distinct CDR3 sequences, more than 9% of them appearing once. The CDR3 loop spans 15 amino acids. Germline CDR1 and CDR2: SGHTA and FQGNSA. V lost 2 bases and J lost 2, with 11 bases in between. The genes are TRBV7-2 and TRBJ2-3; D is unclear. The TCR was taken from a human donor in good health (CMV status not recorded). Some clones in this sample may be carry-over from other donors' samples. Sample: PBMCs. CDR3 sequence (DNA): TGTGCCAGCAGCTTACAGGATGGGAACACAGATACGCAGTATTTT. Translating it yields CASSLQDGNTDTQYF.